This T cell receptor (beta chain) was recorded in a study of lymphopenia after photon versus proton radiotherapy (dated by TCRdb to about 2019). At the level of the whole study: In patients with gastrointestinal tumors who developed high-grade lymphopenia, the study compared the immunological effects of photon radiation therapy with those of proton radiation therapy. A cohort of roughly 18 patients with gastrointestinal tumors who received either photon or proton therapy and subsequently developed lymphopenia was included. The study aimed to characterize how the two radiation modalities differ in their impact on the immune system.

The germline V gene (reference sequence) provides CDR1 GTSNPN and CDR2 SVGIG. The CDR3 sequence holds 14 residues, the cysteine and phenylalanine included. Only CDR3 DNA is held: 42 bases, read in frame from base 1. V is clipped by 4 bases and J by 1 base, and the sequence between their germline boundaries is 14 bases long. Receptor libraries were prepared by the immunoSEQ multiplex PCR assay. Deep sequencing of rearranged TCR beta loci, alongside multiparametric flow cytometry, was used to profile T cell repertoires. TCRdb's version of the immuneACCESS table is confined to in-frame rearrangements and falls short of the full clone set. An unresolved V gene accounts for under half of the shortfall where checked; the remainder is of unknown origin. Within this sample are about 50,000 clones, with about 92% of them counted one time only. Roughly 17% of the sample lies in the top ten. Overall results and qualifications from the work: During treatment, patients who received proton therapy stayed relatively stable, whereas patients who received photon therapy lost naive T cells and TCR diversity and gained effector/memory populations. The survival association was assessed only in patients who died, and the authors presented better survival with proton therapy as a possibility rather than a demonstrated result. Across the cohort, an inverse correlation was found between a larger post-nadir drop in TCR diversity and overall survival time among patients who died. After the lymphocyte count nadir, oligoclonal expansion, especially of CD8+ Temra cells, was observed in photon-treated repertoires, and the drop in diversity was driven by this expansion.

Remarks on this clone: Its antigen is currently not known. It has no much larger one-base neighbor in the sample; base qualities were not kept.

The clonotype was recovered from a middle-aged woman with cholangiocarcinoma. This receptor chain uses TRBV30 and TRBJ2-7; the D gene cannot be resolved beyond TRBD1 or TRBD2, each matching 5 bases. The sample here was peripheral blood, taken from a patient treated with photon-based radiotherapy. The CDR3 amino acid sequence is: CAWMGDGLSYEQYF. The bases are TGTGCCTGGATGGGGGACGGGCTATCCTACGAGCAGTACTTC.